A selection of T cell receptor beta chains follows, all from one sample in a study of early T cells in non-severe SARS-CoV-2 infection. TCRdb itself ran the 5' RACE reads through MiXCR, one entry per CDR3 protein. The sample includes 80,000 to 100,000 distinct CDR3 sequences, roughly 11% of them seen just once. The sequences come from whole blood, collected at baseline. The receptor source for this set is an adult who was a healthcare worker with PCR-confirmed SARS-CoV-2 infection or an uninfected control (not recorded which). Both conserved end residues are part of each CDR3. The D gene is left open where the match is weak. The size of a clone is reported for some rows only, either as once, few or many, or as a class for expanded clones.

D	V	size	J	DNA	CDR3
-	TRBV20-1	many	TRBJ2-1	TGCAGTGCTAGCAAGAACTACAATGAGCAGTTCTTC	CSASKNYNEQFF
-	TRBV30	few	TRBJ1-1	TGTGCCTTCAAGGGAGGGACTGAAGCTTTCTTT	CAFKGGTEAFF
-	TRBV7-6	few	TRBJ2-1	TGTGCCGTTTCCCGTACCAACGACAATGAGCAGTTCTTC	CAVSRTNDNEQFF
TRBD2	TRBV7-6	many	TRBJ2-1	TGTGCCAGCAGCTACAATCCCGAGACTAGCGGGAGCTCCTACAATGAGCAGTTCTTC	CASSYNPETSGSSYNEQFF
-	TRBV2	-	TRBJ2-2	TGTGCCTGCGTAGGCACCGGGGAGCTGTTTTTT	CACVGTGELFF
-	TRBV3-1	few	TRBJ1-3	TGTGCCAGCAGCCACCTCCGCGGGGGCAAAGGAAACACCATATATTTT	CASSHLRGGKGNTIYF
TRBD1	TRBV2	many	TRBJ2-7	TGTGCCAGCAGTGGACAGGGGCGCTACGAGCAGTACTTC	CASSGQGRYEQYF
-	TRBV19	-	TRBJ2-7	TGTGCCAGTAGTCGTAGTAGCTTAGACTACGAGCAGTACTTC	CASSRSSLDYEQYF
TRBD2	TRBV12-3/TRBV12-4	many	TRBJ2-7	TGTGCCAGCAGTTTGGTGCGGGGGTCCTACGAGCAGTACTTC	CASSLVRGSYEQYF
-	TRBV20-1	-	TRBJ1-6	TGCAGTGCTAGTAGCCAGGGAGGCTCCTATAATTCACCCCTCCACTTT	CSASSQGGSYNSPLHF
TRBD1	TRBV7-9	few	TRBJ2-2	TGTGCCAGCAGCCTAAGACAGGGGACCACCGGGGAGCTGTTTTTT	CASSLRQGTTGELFF
TRBD1	TRBV5-1	-	TRBJ2-7	TGCGTCAGCAGCTTGAGGGTGCGGGTCCAGGGGGACGAGCAGTACTTC	CVSSLRVRVQGDEQYF
-	TRBV7-9	many	TRBJ1-1	TGTGCCAGCAGCTTAGGCGGCGGGTCCACTGAAGCTTTCTTT	CASSLGGGSTEAFF
-	TRBV29-1	-	TRBJ2-5	TGCAGCGTCATTAATTTAGGCAGCCAAAAAGAGACCCAGTACTTC	CSVINLGSQKETQYF
TRBD1	TRBV6-1	-	TRBJ2-3	TGTGCCAGCAGCGGCCGACAGGGGACGGGCACAGATACGCAGTATTTT	CASSGRQGTGTDTQYF
TRBD1	TRBV7-8	-	TRBJ1-3	TGTGCCAGCAGCTACAGTCACAGGGGGTCCTCTGGAAACACCATATATTTT	CASSYSHRGSSGNTIYF
TRBD1	TRBV29-1	few	TRBJ1-2	TGCAGCGTTGAAGATCCAGGGGGTCTCTGGGGCTACACCTTC	CSVEDPGGLWGYTF
-	TRBV14	-	TRBJ2-7	TGTGCCAGCAGCCAAGGGGGGTTCGTGCCCTACGAGCAGTACTTC	CASSQGGFVPYEQYF
-	TRBV5-4	-	TRBJ2-1	TGTGCCAACAGCTTGATATCCAAGTACAATGAGCAGTTCTTC	CANSLISKYNEQFF
-	TRBV4-1	many	TRBJ1-5	TGCGCCAGCAGCCAAGGGCTGCTAAGGCAGCGGGGTGACAGCGCACGTCAGCCCCAGCATTTT	CASSQGLLRQRGDSARQPQHF
TRBD2	TRBV19	few	TRBJ2-3	TGTGCCAGTAGTATAAGACTAGCGGGCCCAGATACGCAGTATTTT	CASSIRLAGPDTQYF
-	TRBV18	-	TRBJ1-1	TGTGCCAGCTCACCACCGAGGGGAGGGGCCACTGAAGCTTTCTTT	CASSPPRGGATEAFF
-	TRBV20-1	few	TRBJ2-7	TGCAGTGCTAGAGAAGCCAGCGGAACGAACGAGCAGTACTTC	CSAREASGTNEQYF
TRBD2	TRBV5-8	-	TRBJ2-7	TGTGCCAGCAGCTTGAACCTAGCGGGGGAGCCTCGACCAATCGAGCAGTACTTC	CASSLNLAGEPRPIEQYF
TRBD1	TRBV6-6	many	TRBJ2-6	TGTGCCAGCAGTTCGGGACAGGGACACACTGGGGCCAACGTCCTGACTTTC	CASSSGQGHTGANVLTF
TRBD1	TRBV29-1	few	TRBJ1-4	TGCAGCGTGAGAACAGGGGGCGCAAGGGAAAAACTGTTTTTT	CSVRTGGAREKLFF
TRBD2	TRBV4-1	-	TRBJ2-7	TGCGCCAGCAGCCACTCATCGACTAGCGGATCCTACGAGCAGTACTTC	CASSHSSTSGSYEQYF
TRBD1	TRBV27	many	TRBJ2-4	TGTGCCAGCAGCCGGACAGGGTCCAAAAACATTCAGTACTTC	CASSRTGSKNIQYF
-	TRBV30	few	TRBJ2-2	TGTGCCTGGAGTGTACGAGGGACAGGGGAGCTGTTTTTT	CAWSVRGTGELFF
TRBD1	TRBV27	few	TRBJ1-2	TGTGCCAGCAGTCACGGACAGGGGGGCTATGGCTACACCTTC	CASSHGQGGYGYTF
-	TRBV12-3/TRBV12-4	-	TRBJ2-7	TGTGCCAGCAGTTTTGGGGGAGCCAGCTACGAGCAGTACTTC	CASSFGGASYEQYF
TRBD1	TRBV29-1	few	TRBJ1-2	TGCAGCGTTGAAGGGGCAGACAGGGGCGCGGGTGGCTACACCTTC	CSVEGADRGAGGYTF
-	TRBV24-1	few	TRBJ1-1	TGTGCCACCAGTGATGGGGGGACTGAAGCTTTCTTT	CATSDGGTEAFF
-	TRBV29-1	many	TRBJ1-2	TGCAGCGTCGGTACAGGGACTAACTATGGCTACACCTTC	CSVGTGTNYGYTF
TRBD1	TRBV12-3/TRBV12-4	-	TRBJ2-1	TGTGCCAGCAGCACAGGACAGGCGCAGAATGAGCAGTTCTTC	CASSTGQAQNEQFF
-	TRBV29-1	-	TRBJ2-7	TGCAGCGTTGAAGAATTGGGCAGGGAAACCTACGAGCAGTACTTC	CSVEELGRETYEQYF
-	TRBV3-1	few	TRBJ1-1	TGTGCCAGCAGCCAAGTTATCGAGGGAACTGAAGCTTTCTTT	CASSQVIEGTEAFF
TRBD1	TRBV5-1	-	TRBJ2-2	TGCGCCAGCAGCACCCGGACAGGGGGCGCATCCGGGGAGCTGTTTTTT	CASSTRTGGASGELFF
TRBD1	TRBV10-3	few	TRBJ1-2	TGTGCCATCAGTATGGGACAGGGCAATGGCTACACCTTC	CAISMGQGNGYTF